This TCR beta chain was profiled in a study of T cell responses to AZD1222 COVID-19 vaccine. TCRdb's table, derived via immunoSEQ multiplex PCR, lists solely in-frame clones and lacks some. Of more than 100,000 clones in the sample, 85% to 95% were seen once. In regard to this clone: The antigen is unknown.

Broader study findings: Seropositive status at baseline applied to only a handful of AZD1222 recipients. Receipt of two AZD1222 doses was followed by a rise in Spike-specific TCR breadth and depth. A mostly white British donor set with more females was recruited, and clonal diversity was possibly underestimated. Without day 14 samples, only post-peak T cell repertoires were studied.

There are 13 residues in the CDR3. Trimming took off 6 bases at V and 5 bases at J, with 11 bases between the two ends. The chain couples TRBV12-3 or TRBV12-4 to TRBJ1-5; no clear D gene. This receptor was identified in an adult in good health. This specimen consisted of peripheral blood, obtained on day 0 of AZD1222 vaccination. The CDR3 spells CASRVSLYQPQHF. Written as DNA, the CDR3 is TGTGCCAGCAGAGTTAGCCTATATCAGCCCCAGCATTTT.